Given below is one T cell receptor (beta chain) in context. The data stem from a study of blood T cell repertoires in COVID-19. The V and J ends lost 5 bases and 1 base, in that order; junction bases with no gene match: 3. CDR3 length equals 14 residues. Looked up from germline, CDR1 is MRHNA and CDR2 is SNTAGT. Method: immunoSEQ multiplex PCR; TCRdb's copy keeps in-frame clones and lacks some. The profile shows approximately 160,000 clones, about 85% of them singletons. Adults between about 18 and 95 years of age took part from 24 US areas. This chain joins TRBV6-4 and TRBJ2-3, with TRBD2 matching 7 bases. Sequencing input: PBMCs or T cells enriched from blood (not recorded which). This clonotype was sampled from a woman aged 50 to 60 who had recovered from COVID-19. CDR3 bases: TGTGCCAGCAGTTCTCTAGCGGGCACAGATACGCAGTATTTT. Translation gives CASSSLAGTDTQYF.